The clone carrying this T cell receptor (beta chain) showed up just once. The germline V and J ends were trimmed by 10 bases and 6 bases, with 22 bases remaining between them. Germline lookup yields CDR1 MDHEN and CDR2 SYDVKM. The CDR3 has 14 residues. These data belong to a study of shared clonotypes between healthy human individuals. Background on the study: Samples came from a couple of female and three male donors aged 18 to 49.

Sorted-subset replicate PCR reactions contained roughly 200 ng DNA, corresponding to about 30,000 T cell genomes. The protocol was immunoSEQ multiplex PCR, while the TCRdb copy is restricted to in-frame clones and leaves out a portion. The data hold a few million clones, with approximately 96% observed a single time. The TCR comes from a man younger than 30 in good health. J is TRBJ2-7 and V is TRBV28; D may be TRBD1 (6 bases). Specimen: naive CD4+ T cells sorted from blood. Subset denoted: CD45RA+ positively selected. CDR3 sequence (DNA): TGTGCCATCGGCGCAGGGGAACGGTTTGGCGAGCAGTACTTC. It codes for CAIGAGERFGEQYF.